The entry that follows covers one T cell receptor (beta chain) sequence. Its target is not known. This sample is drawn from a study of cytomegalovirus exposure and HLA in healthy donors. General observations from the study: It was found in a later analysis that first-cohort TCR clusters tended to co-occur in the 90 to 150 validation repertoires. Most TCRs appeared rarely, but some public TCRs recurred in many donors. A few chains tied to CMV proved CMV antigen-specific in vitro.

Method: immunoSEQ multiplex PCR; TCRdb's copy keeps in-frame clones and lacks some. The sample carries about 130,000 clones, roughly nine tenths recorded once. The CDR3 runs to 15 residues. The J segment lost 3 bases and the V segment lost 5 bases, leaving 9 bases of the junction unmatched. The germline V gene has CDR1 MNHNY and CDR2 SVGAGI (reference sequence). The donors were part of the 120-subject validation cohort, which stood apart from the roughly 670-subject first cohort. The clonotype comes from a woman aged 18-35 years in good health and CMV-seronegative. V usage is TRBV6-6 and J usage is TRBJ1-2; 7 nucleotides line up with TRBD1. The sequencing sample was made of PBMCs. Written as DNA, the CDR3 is TGTGCCAGCAGTCCTAGACAGGGCGGCGACTATGGCTACACCTTC. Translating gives CASSPRQGGDYGYTF.